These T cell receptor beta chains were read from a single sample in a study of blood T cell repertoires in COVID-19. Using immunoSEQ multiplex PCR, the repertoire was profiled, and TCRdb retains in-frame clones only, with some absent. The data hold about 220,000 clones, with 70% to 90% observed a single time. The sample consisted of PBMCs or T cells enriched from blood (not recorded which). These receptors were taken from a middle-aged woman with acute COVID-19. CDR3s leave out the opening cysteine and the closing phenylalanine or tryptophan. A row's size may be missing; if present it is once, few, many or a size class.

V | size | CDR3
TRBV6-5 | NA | ASSYGPQRRQF
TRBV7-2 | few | ASSIRDRNYEQY
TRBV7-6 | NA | ASSLALKSQPQH
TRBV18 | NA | ASSVTGGDQPQH
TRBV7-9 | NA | ASSPGGNGELF
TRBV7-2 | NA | ASSLVSPGQGGSPLH
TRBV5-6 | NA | ASSLLGTSGRVEQF
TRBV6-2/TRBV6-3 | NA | ASSYAGTSYDEQF
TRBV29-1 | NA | SVGGTGTYEQY
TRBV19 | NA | ASSIGQGVYGYT
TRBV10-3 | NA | AISEAPGANYGYT
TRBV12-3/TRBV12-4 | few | ASSLSGVAEAF
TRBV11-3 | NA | ASSPGGPLNTEAF
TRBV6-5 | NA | ASRLDRGLGNEQF
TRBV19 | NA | ASSIDLGGRNQPQH
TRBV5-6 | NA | ASSPGLARTDTQY
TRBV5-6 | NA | ASSRLYQGTGNTIY
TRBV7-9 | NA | ASSLEGLSYNEQF
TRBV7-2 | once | ASSLATGSGELF
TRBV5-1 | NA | ASSPLEKSRNEKLF
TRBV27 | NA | ASSFQGPSNEQF
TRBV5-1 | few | ASSLASGTDTQY
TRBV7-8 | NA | ASSSRTGSGETQY
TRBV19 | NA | ASRGRGEGYGYT
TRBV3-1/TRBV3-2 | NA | ASSPRPGLAGGPSGTDTQY
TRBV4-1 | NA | ASMTTTGGLETQY
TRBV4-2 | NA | ASSQSGGKEADTQY
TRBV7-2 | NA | ASSFQTGNYGYT
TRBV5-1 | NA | ASSDSPSGNTDTQY
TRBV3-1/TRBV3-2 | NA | ASSRRQGISSGNTIY
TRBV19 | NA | ASSPDRTGNGYT
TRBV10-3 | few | AISVAGGNQPQH
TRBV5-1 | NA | ASSGSGNGGEQF
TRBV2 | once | ASAWSGSTDTQY
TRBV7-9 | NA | ASSLITGNTEAF
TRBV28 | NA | ASSSGTGSINEQF
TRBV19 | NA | ASSRDREAGELF
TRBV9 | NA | ASSVAGTSADTQY
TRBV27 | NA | ASSRQGAYNSPLH
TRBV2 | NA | ASSEGSQPQH
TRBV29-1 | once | SVVVAGEHYGYT
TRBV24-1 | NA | ATKGSGGYEQF
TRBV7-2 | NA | ASSPEATGGETQY
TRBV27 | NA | ASRTGGYEQY
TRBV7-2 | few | ASSLNGAGTGELF
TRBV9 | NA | ASSARGTFRTGELF
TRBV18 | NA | ASSPEGGRDGYT
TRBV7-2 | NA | ASSLRGNEQF
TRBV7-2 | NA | ASSSGTSAGNSPLH